This note documents a single T cell receptor beta chain sequence. Profiling relied on immunoSEQ multiplex PCR, and the TCRdb table lists in-frame clones only, not all of them. Among hundreds of thousands of clones listed, 70% to 90% were seen once. Per germline, CDR1 ENHRY and CDR2 SYGVKD. Trimming stripped 3 bases from V and 0 bases from J, with 9 bases between. The CDR3 totals 15 residues. This entry is derived from a study of shared T cell receptors in the human thymus. These data also featured in a second study, about human thymus T cells.

This TCR was sampled from a girl in the first two years of life with a congenital heart defect. The sequenced material came from thymocytes. This rearrangement joins TRBV10-3 to TRBJ2-1; D remains unclear. The CDR3 reads CAISDAGSSYNEQFF. DNA for the CDR3: TGTGCCATCAGTGATGCCGGTAGCTCCTACAATGAGCAGTTCTTC.